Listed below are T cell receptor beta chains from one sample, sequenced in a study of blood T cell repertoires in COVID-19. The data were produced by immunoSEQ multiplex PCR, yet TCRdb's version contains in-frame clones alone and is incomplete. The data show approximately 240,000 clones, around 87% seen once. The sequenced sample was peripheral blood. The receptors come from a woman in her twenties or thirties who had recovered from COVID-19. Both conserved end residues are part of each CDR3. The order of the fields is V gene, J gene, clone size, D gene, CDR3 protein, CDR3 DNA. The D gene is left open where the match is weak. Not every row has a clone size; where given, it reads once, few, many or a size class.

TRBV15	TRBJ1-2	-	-	CATSREGRQIYGYTF	TGTGCCACCAGCAGGGAGGGGAGACAGATCTATGGCTACACCTTC
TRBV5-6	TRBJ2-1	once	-	CASSLAANEQFF	TGTGCCAGCAGCTTGGCAGCGAATGAGCAGTTCTTC
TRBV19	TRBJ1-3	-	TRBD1	CASRGQGANTIYF	TGTGCCAGTAGAGGACAGGGGGCAAACACCATATATTTT
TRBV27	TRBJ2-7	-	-	CASSLSRVPLYEQYF	TGTGCCAGCAGTTTAAGCAGGGTCCCCCTCTACGAGCAGTACTTC
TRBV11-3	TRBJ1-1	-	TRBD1	CASSRDRGAEAFF	TGTGCCAGCAGCCGAGACAGGGGGGCTGAAGCTTTCTTT
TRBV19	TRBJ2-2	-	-	CASSKTAGSTGELFF	TGTGCCAGTAGCAAGACTGCTGGGAGCACCGGGGAGCTGTTTTTT
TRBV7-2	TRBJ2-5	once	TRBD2	CASSFSSAGRGETQYF	TGTGCCAGCAGCTTTTCTTCAGCGGGGAGGGGAGAGACCCAGTACTTC
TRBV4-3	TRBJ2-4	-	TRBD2	CASSSRAGLAKNIQYF	TGCGCCAGCAGTTCTCGAGCGGGGTTAGCCAAAAACATTCAGTACTTC
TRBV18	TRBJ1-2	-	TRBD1	CASSPQQGGDGYTF	TGTGCCAGCTCACCACAACAGGGGGGAGATGGCTACACCTTC
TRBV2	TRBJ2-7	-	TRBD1	CAGRDRGYEQYF	TGTGCCGGTCGGGACAGGGGTTACGAGCAGTACTTC
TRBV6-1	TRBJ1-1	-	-	CASSEPLTGIPEAFF	TGTGCCAGCAGTGAACCCTTGACGGGGATCCCTGAAGCTTTCTTT
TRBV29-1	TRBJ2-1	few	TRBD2	CSVIAGGPNEQFF	TGCAGCGTCATAGCGGGGGGGCCGAATGAGCAGTTCTTC
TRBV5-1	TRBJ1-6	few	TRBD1	CASSGQDNSPLHF	TGCGCCAGCAGCGGACAGGATAATTCACCCCTCCACTTT
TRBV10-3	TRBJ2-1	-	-	CAIRDEAGYNEQFF	TGTGCCATCAGAGACGAGGCGGGATACAATGAGCAGTTCTTC
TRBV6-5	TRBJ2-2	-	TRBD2	CASSYGEGGGELFF	TGTGCCAGCAGTTACGGGGAGGGTGGCGGGGAGCTGTTTTTT
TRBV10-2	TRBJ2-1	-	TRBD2	CASTSLAGGNNEQFF	TGCGCCAGCACCTCACTAGCGGGGGGGAACAATGAGCAGTTCTTC
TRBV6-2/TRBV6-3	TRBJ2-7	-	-	CASRPEMLPLPPPVPYEQYF	TGTGCCAGCCGCCCGGAGATGTTGCCCCTTCCTCCACCGGTACCCTACGAGCAGTACTTC